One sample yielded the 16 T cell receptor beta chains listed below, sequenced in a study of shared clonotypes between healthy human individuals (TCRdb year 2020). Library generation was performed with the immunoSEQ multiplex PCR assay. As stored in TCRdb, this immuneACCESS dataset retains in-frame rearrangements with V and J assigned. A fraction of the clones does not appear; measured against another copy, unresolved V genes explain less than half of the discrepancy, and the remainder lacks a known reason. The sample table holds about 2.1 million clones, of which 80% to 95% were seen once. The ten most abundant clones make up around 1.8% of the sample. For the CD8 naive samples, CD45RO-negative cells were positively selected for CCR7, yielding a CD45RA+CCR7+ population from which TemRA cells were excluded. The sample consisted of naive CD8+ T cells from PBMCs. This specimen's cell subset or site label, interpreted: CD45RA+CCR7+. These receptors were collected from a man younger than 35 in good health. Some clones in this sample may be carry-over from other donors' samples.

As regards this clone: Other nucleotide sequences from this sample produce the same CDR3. The CDR3 region is CASSLGTSSSYEQYF. As DNA, the CDR3 is TGTGCCAGCAGCTTGGGGACTTCTAGCTCCTACGAGCAGTACTTC. The chain has TRBV5-8 and TRBJ2-7, with a tentative D call TRBD2 (5 bases). Per the germline V gene, CDR1 is SGHTS and CDR2 is YDEGEE. The V end was cut by 0 bases, the J end by 0 bases, with 10 bases between. The CDR3 covers 15 residues.

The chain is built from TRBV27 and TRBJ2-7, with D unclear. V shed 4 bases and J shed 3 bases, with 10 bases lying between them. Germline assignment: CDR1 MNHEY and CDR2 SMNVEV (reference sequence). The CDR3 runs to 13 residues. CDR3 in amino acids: CASSWQAGYEQYF. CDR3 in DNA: TGTGCCAGCAGTTGGCAGGCAGGCTACGAGCAGTACTTC.

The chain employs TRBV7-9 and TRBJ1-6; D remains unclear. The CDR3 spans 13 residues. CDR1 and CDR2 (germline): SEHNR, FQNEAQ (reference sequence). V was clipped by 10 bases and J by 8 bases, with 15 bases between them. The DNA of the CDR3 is TGTGCCATTCAAAAGGGTGGAGATTCACCCCTCCACTTT. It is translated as CAIQKGGDSPLHF. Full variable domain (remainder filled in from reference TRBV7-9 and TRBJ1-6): DTGVSQNPRHKITKRGQNVTFRCDPISEHNRLYWYRQTLGQGPEFLTYFQNEAQLEKSRLLSDRFSAERPKGSFSTLEIQRTEQGDSAMYLCAIQKGGDSPLHFGNGTRLTVT.

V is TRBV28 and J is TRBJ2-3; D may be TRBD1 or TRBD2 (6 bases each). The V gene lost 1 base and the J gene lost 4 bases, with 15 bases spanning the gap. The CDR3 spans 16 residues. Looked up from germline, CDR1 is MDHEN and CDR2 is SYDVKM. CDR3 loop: CASSLLVGGTADTQYF. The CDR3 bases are TGTGCCAGCAGTTTATTAGTCGGGGGCACCGCAGATACGCAGTATTTT.

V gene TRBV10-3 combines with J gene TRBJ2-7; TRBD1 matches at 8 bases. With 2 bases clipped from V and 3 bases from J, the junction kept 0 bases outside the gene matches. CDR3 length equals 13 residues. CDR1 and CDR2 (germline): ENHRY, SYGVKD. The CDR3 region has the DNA TGTGCCATCAGTGAGGACAGGGGCTACGAGCAGTACTTC. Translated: CAISEDRGYEQYF.

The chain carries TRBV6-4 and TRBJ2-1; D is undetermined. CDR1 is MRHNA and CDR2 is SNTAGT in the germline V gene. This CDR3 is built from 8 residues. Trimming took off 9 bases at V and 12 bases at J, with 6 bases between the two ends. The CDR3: CASQVQFF. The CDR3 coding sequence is TGTGCCAGTCAAGTGCAGTTCTTC.

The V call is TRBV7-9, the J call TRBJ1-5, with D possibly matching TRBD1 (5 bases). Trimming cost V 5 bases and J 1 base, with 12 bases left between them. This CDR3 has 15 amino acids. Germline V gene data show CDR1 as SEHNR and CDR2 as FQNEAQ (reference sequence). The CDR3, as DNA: TGTGCCAGCAGCGTCGGACAACAAAGCAATCAGCCCCAGCATTTT. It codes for CASSVGQQSNQPQHF.

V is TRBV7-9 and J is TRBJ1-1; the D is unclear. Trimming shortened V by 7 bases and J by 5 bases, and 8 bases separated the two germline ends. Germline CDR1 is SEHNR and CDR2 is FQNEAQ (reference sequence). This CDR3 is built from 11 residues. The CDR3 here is CASISWTEAFF. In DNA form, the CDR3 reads TGTGCCAGCATTTCGTGGACTGAAGCTTTCTTT. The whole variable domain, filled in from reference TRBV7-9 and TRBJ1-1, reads DTGVSQNPRHKITKRGQNVTFRCDPISEHNRLYWYRQTLGQGPEFLTYFQNEAQLEKSRLLSDRFSAERPKGSFSTLEIQRTEQGDSAMYLCASISWTEAFFGQGTRLTVV.

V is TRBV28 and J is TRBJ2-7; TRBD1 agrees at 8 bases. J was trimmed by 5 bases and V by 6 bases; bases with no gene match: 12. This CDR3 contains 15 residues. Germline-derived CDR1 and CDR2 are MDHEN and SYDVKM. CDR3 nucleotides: TGTGCCAGCAGCGCTACAGGGGGTAATGTGGACGAGCAGTACTTC. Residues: CASSATGGNVDEQYF.

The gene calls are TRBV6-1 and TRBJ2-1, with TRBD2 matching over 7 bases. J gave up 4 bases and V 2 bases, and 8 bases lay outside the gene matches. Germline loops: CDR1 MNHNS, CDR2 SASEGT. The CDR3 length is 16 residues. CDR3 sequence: CASSEMWEGPYNEQFF. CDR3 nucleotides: TGTGCCAGCAGTGAAATGTGGGAGGGCCCTTACAATGAGCAGTTCTTC.

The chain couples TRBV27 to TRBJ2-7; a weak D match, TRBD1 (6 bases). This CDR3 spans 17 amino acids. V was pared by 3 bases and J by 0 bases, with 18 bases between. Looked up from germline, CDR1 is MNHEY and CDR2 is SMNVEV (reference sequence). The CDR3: CASSFTPARGGSYEQYF. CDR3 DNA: TGTGCCAGCAGTTTCACGCCCGCCAGGGGCGGCTCCTACGAGCAGTACTTC.

This CDR3 reads CASSAAVEGINEKLFF. The DNA of the CDR3 is TGTGCCAGCAGTGCCGCGGTGGAGGGGATTAATGAAAAACTGTTTTTT. This chain uses TRBV6-1 with TRBJ1-4; D might be TRBD1 (5 bases). This CDR3 comprises 16 residues. Germline V lookup: CDR1 MNHNS, CDR2 SASEGT. V was trimmed by 4 bases and J by 4 bases, leaving 16 bases between them.

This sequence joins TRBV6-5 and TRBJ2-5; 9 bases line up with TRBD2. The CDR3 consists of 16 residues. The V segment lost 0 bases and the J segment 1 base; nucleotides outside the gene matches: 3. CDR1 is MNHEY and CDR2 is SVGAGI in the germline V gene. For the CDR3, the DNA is TGTGCCAGCAGTTACTCGCGGGAGGGCCTCCAAGAGACCCAGTACTTC. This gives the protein CASSYSREGLQETQYF.

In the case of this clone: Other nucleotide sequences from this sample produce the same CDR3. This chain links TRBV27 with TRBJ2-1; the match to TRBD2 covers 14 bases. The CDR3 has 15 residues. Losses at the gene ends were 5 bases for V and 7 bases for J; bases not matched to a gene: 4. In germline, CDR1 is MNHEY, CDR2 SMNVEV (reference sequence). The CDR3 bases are TGTGCCAGCAGTCCAGGGACTAGCGGGAGTAATGAGCAGTTCTTC. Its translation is CASSPGTSGSNEQFF.

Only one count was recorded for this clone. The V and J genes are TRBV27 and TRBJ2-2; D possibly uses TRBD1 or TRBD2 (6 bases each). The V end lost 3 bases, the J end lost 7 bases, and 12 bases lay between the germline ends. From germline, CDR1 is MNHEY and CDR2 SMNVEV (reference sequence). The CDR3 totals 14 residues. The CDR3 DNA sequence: TGTGCCAGCAGTTTTTCGGGGGCGGGCGGGGAGCTGTTTTTT. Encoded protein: CASSFSGAGGELFF.

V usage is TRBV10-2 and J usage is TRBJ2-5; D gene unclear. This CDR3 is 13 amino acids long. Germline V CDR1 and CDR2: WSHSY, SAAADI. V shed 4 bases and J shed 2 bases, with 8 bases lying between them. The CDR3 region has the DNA TGCGCCAGCAGTGCACGAATACAAGAGACCCAGTACTTC. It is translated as CASSARIQETQYF.